Listed below are T cell receptor beta chains from one sample, sequenced in a study of cytomegalovirus exposure and HLA in healthy donors. Clones were read by immunoSEQ multiplex PCR, and TCRdb kept only the in-frame ones, dropping some. The sample yields under 95,000 clones, 6% to 9% seen once. Sequencing input: PBMCs. The receptor source for this set is a man aged 45 to 65 in good health and CMV-seronegative. Both conserved end residues are part of each CDR3. Fields, in order: J gene, V gene, clone size, D gene, CDR3 DNA, CDR3 protein. The D gene is left open where the match is weak. Size is stated for part of the rows, as once, few or many counts, or as a class when the clone is expanded.

>TRBJ2-7|TRBV9|-|-
TGTGCCAGCAGCGTAGCGGAGCGGACCTACGAGCAGTACTTC
CASSVAERTYEQYF
>TRBJ1-2|TRBV30|-|-
TGTGCCTGGGATACAGGGAATGGGGGCTACACCTTC
CAWDTGNGGYTF
>TRBJ2-7|TRBV5-5|-|-
TGTGCCAGCAGCTGGGGGGGCGCCGGCGAGCAGTACTTC
CASSWGGAGEQYF
>TRBJ1-6|TRBV30|-|-
TGTGCCTGGAGTGTTGAGGCTGCTCCTTCACCCCTCCACTTT
CAWSVEAAPSPLHF
>TRBJ2-2|TRBV19|-|-
TGTGCCAGTAGTACCCCGGGACACCCTCTGCGGGAGCTGTTTTTT
CASSTPGHPLRELFF
>TRBJ2-7|TRBV7-9|few|TRBD1
TGTGCCAGCAGCCCACTATGGACAGGGAGCAGCCACGAGCAGTACTTC
CASSPLWTGSSHEQYF
>TRBJ2-5|TRBV5-1|few|-
TGCGCCAGCAACCCTCTAGCGTTGGGTGCAGAGACCCAGTACTTC
CASNPLALGAETQYF
>TRBJ2-2|TRBV18|few|-
TGTGCCAGCTCACCACAGCTAGCAGGGAACACCGGGGAGCTGTTTTTT
CASSPQLAGNTGELFF
>TRBJ1-5|TRBV7-8|few|-
TGTGCCAGCAGCTTAGTTCGTAGTCAGCCCCAGCATTTT
CASSLVRSQPQHF
>TRBJ1-5|TRBV30|-|TRBD1
TGTGCCTGGAGTCTGACAGGGTACAATCAGCCCCAGCATTTT
CAWSLTGYNQPQHF
>TRBJ2-3|TRBV27|-|TRBD2
TGTGCCAGCAGTTCCCGGGGGGGGGCAACAGATACGCAGTATTTT
CASSSRGGATDTQYF
>TRBJ2-7|TRBV2|few|TRBD2
TGTGCCAGCAGTGTTTTGGGACTAGCGGGGGCATCCTACGAGCAGTACTTC
CASSVLGLAGASYEQYF
>TRBJ1-1|TRBV28|-|-
TGTGCCAGCAGTTTGTGGCAGGTGAACACTGAAGCTTTCTTT
CASSLWQVNTEAFF
>TRBJ1-5|TRBV27|-|TRBD1
TGTGCCAGCAGCCCCGGGACAGGGGTCGTTAGCAATCAGCCCCAGCATTTT
CASSPGTGVVSNQPQHF
>TRBJ1-2|TRBV4-1|-|-
TGCGCCAGCAGTCTACCGGGGGGGAATGGCTACACCTTC
CASSLPGGNGYTF
>TRBJ2-5|TRBV19|few|TRBD1
TGTGCCAGTAGTTCAACGACAGGGAGAGAGACCCAGTACTTC
CASSSTTGRETQYF
>TRBJ2-7|TRBV5-1|-|-
TGCGCCAGCAGCTATGGGGACACCTATTCCTACGAGCAGTACTTC
CASSYGDTYSYEQYF
>TRBJ2-3|TRBV5-1|-|TRBD2
TGCGCCAGCAGCTTGGGTGCTAGCGGGGGGCCGGGAGATACGCAGTATTTT
CASSLGASGGPGDTQYF
>TRBJ2-1|TRBV11-2|-|-
TGTGCCAGCAGCTTAACCGACCAGGGGCTTGAGCAGTTCTTC
CASSLTDQGLEQFF
>TRBJ2-2|TRBV11-2|few|-
TGTGCCAGCAGCTTAGTCGGCAGGGCAAGCACCGGGGAGCTGTTTTTT
CASSLVGRASTGELFF
>TRBJ1-1|TRBV11-2|-|TRBD1
TGTGCCAGCAGCTGGGGACAGGGTTTGAACACTGAAGCTTTCTTT
CASSWGQGLNTEAFF
>TRBJ1-5|TRBV7-9|many|-
TGTGCCAGCAGCTTAGGAGGGAGTCAGCCCCAGCATTTT
CASSLGGSQPQHF
>TRBJ1-1|TRBV4-1|-|TRBD1
TGCGCCAGCAGCCAAGAAGGGACAGGTGTGACTGAAGCTTTCTTT
CASSQEGTGVTEAFF
>TRBJ1-2|TRBV11-2|few|TRBD1
TGTGCCAGCAGCTCCCCCCGACAGGGGAGGTTTATTAGCTACACCTTC
CASSSPRQGRFISYTF
>TRBJ2-1|TRBV5-6|few|TRBD2
TGTGCCAGCAGCTTCCCATTGGCAGCGGGAACCTACAATGAGCAGTTCTTC
CASSFPLAAGTYNEQFF
>TRBJ2-7|TRBV30|few|TRBD1
TGTGCCTGGAGTAGAGGACAGGGGGCCTACGAGCAGTACTTC
CAWSRGQGAYEQYF
>TRBJ2-1|TRBV13|-|TRBD2
TGTGCCAGCAGCCTGTACCTTTTAGCGGGGGCCTATAATGAGCAGTTCTTC
CASSLYLLAGAYNEQFF
>TRBJ1-5|TRBV5-8|-|TRBD1
TGTGCCAGCAGCCCCGGGACAGGGGGTAATCAGCCCCAGCATTTT
CASSPGTGGNQPQHF
>TRBJ1-1|TRBV19|few|TRBD1
TGTGCCAGTAGTATAGGAGGGGGCCGGACTGAAGCTTTCTTT
CASSIGGGRTEAFF
>TRBJ2-3|TRBV11-2|few|-
TGTGCCAGCAGCTCCTTAGGGGCTCCGCAGTATTTT
CASSSLGAPQYF
>TRBJ1-6|TRBV6-5|-|-
TGTGCCAGCAGGAGCTCCTATAATTCACCCCTCCACTTT
CASRSSYNSPLHF
>TRBJ1-1|TRBV5-4|few|-
TGTGCCAGCAGGGCCGGGGGGAACACTGAAGCTTTCTTT
CASRAGGNTEAFF
>TRBJ2-7|TRBV9|few|-
TGTGCCAGCAGCGTAGAGACCGGGGCCTACGAGCAGTACTTC
CASSVETGAYEQYF
>TRBJ1-5|TRBV19|few|-
TGTGCCAGTAGTCCTTGGGAGGCGAATCAGCCCCAGCATTTT
CASSPWEANQPQHF
>TRBJ1-5|TRBV19|-|TRBD1
TGTGCCAGTAGACCACGACAGGGGCGAAATCAGCCCCAGCATTTT
CASRPRQGRNQPQHF
>TRBJ1-1|TRBV6-1|-|TRBD1
TGTGCCAGCAGGTTAACAGGGGTCCCTGAAGCTTTCTTT
CASRLTGVPEAFF
>TRBJ1-3|TRBV11-2|-|TRBD1
TGTGCCAGCAGCTTATCAGGGGGCTCTGGAAACACCATATATTTT
CASSLSGGSGNTIYF
>TRBJ1-5|TRBV19|few|-
TGTGCCAGTATGCCTCGCCTACCAAATCAGCCCCAGCATTTT
CASMPRLPNQPQHF
>TRBJ2-7|TRBV10-2|few|TRBD2
TGCGCCAGCAGTGGCCTACTAGCGGGAAGCTACGAGCAGTACTTC
CASSGLLAGSYEQYF
>TRBJ1-1|TRBV28|-|TRBD1
TGTGCCAGCAGTTTATTCAGGGGGAATATGAACACTGAAGCTTTCTTT
CASSLFRGNMNTEAFF
>TRBJ2-3|TRBV30|-|-
TGCGCCTGGAGTAAAAGGGACTCAAGTGCAGATACGCAGTATTTT
CAWSKRDSSADTQYF
>TRBJ2-2|TRBV27|few|-
TGTGCCAGCAGTTTCCGGGCGGGCACCGGGGAGCTGTTTTTT
CASSFRAGTGELFF
>TRBJ2-2|TRBV9|few|-
TGTGCCAGCAGCGTTGGGACAAAGAACACCGGGGAGCTGTTTTTT
CASSVGTKNTGELFF
>TRBJ2-5|TRBV5-6|-|TRBD2
TGTGCCAGCAGCTTAAATCAACTAGCGGGGCAAGAGACCCAGTACTTC
CASSLNQLAGQETQYF
>TRBJ2-7|TRBV5-4|few|-
TGTGCCAGCAGCCCTACAGGAGAGTCCTACGAGCAGTACTTC
CASSPTGESYEQYF